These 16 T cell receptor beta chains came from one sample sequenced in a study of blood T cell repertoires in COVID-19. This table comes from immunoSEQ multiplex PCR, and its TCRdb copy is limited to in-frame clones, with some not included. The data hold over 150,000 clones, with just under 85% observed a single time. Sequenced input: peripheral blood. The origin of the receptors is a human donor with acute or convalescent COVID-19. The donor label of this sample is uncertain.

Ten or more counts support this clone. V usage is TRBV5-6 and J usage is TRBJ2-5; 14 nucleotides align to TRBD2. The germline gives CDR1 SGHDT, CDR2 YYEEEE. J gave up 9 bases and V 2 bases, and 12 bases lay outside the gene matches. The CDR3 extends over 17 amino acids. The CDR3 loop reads CASSFSPGTSGSRSQYF. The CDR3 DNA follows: TGTGCCAGCAGCTTCTCCCCAGGGACTAGCGGGAGTAGGTCCCAGTACTTC.

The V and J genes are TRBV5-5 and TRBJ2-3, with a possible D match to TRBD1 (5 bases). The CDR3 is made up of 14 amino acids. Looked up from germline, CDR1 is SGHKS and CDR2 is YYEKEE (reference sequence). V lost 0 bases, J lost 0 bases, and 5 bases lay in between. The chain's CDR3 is CASSLGGSTDTQYF. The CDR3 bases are TGTGCCAGCAGCTTGGGGGGCAGCACAGATACGCAGTATTTT. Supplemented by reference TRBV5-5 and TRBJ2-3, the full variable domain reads DAGVTQSPTHLIKTRGQQVTLRCSPISGHKSVSWYQQVLGQGPQFIFQYYEKEERGRGNFPDRFSARQFPNYSSELNVNALLLGDSALYLCASSLGGSTDTQYFGPGTRLTVL.

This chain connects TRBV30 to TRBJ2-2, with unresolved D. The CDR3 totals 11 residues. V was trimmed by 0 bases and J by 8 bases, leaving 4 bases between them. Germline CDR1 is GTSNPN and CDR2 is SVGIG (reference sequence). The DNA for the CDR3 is TGTGCCTGGAGTGTACGGGGGGAGCTGTTTTTT. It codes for CAWSVRGELFF.

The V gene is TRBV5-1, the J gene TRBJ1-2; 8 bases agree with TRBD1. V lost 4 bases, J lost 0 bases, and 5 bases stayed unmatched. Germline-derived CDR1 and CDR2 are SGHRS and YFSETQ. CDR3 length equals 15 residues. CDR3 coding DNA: TGCGCCAGCAGCCCCGCAGGGGGCCCTAACTATGGCTACACCTTC. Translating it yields CASSPAGGPNYGYTF.

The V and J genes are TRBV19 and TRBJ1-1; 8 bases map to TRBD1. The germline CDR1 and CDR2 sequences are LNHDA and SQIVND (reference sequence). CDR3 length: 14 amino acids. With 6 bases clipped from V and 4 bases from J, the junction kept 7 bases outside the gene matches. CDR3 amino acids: CASRGQGRSTEAFF. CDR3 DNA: TGTGCCAGTAGAGGACAGGGTCGGAGCACTGAAGCTTTCTTT.

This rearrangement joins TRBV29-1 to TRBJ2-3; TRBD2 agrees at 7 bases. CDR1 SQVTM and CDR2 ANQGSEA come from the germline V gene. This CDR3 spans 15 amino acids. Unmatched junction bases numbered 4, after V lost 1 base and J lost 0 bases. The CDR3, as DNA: TGCAGCGTTGAAGGCCGAGCGGGGAGCACAGATACGCAGTATTTT. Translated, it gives CSVEGRAGSTDTQYF.

The CDR3 DNA sequence: TGTGCCAGCAGCTTAGGGGCAGAGCAAGAGACCCAGTACTTC. As protein: CASSLGAEQETQYF. The rearrangement links TRBV7-6 to TRBJ2-5; D not certain. The CDR3 consists of 14 residues. Germline V gives CDR1 SGHVS, CDR2 FNYEAQ. Trimming cost V 1 base and J 2 bases, with 8 bases left between them.

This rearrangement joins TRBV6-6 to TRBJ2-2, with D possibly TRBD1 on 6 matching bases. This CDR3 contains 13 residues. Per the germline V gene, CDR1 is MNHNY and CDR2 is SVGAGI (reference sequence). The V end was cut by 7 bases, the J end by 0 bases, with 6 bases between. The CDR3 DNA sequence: TGTGCCAGCAACAGGGCGAACACCGGGGAGCTGTTTTTT. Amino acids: CASNRANTGELFF.

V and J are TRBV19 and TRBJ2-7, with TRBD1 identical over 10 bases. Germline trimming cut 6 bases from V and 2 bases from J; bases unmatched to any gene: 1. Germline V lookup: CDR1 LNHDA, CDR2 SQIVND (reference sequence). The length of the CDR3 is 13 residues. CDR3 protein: CASRGTGAYEQYF. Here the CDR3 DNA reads TGTGCCAGTAGAGGGACAGGGGCCTACGAGCAGTACTTC.

CDR3 in amino acids: CSARPRGGYTF. The DNA of the CDR3 is TGCAGCGCCCGGCCGAGAGGGGGCTACACCTTC. The chain employs TRBV20-1 and TRBJ1-2; no reliable D call. Per the germline V gene, CDR1 is DFQATT and CDR2 is SNEGSKA (reference sequence). CDR3 length: 11 residues.

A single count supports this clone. CDR3 region: CAWRARLAGGTSREQYF. The CDR3 region has the DNA TGTGCCTGGAGGGCGAGACTAGCGGGAGGGACTTCGAGGGAGCAGTACTTC. The rearrangement joins TRBV30 to TRBJ2-7; 14 positions match TRBD2. V shed 3 bases and J 7 bases; nucleotides not matched to a gene: 14. There are 17 residues in the CDR3. Germline assignment: CDR1 GTSNPN and CDR2 SVGIG (reference sequence).

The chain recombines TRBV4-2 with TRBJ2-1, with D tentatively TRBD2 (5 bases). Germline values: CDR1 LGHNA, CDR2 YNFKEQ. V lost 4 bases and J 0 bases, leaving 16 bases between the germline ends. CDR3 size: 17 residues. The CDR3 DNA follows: TGTGCCAGCAGCCCCAGTGGTGCGCGGGTCTCCTACAATGAGCAGTTCTTC. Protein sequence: CASSPSGARVSYNEQFF.

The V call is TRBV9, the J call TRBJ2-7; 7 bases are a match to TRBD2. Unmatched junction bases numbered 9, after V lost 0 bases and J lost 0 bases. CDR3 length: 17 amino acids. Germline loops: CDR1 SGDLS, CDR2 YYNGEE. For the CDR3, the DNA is TGTGCCAGCAGCGTAGGGGCAACTAGCGCAAGCTCCTACGAGCAGTACTTC. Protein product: CASSVGATSASSYEQYF.

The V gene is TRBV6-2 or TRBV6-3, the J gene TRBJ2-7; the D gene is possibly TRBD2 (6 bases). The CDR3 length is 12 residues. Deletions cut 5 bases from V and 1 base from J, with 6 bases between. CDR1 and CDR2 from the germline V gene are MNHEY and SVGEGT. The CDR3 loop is CASSRESYEQYF. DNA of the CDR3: TGTGCCAGCAGTCGGGAGTCCTACGAGCAGTACTTC.

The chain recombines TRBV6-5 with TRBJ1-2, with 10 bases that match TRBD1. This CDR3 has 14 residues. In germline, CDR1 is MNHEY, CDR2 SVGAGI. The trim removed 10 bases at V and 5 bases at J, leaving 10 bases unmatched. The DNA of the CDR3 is TGTGCCACGCTATCCTGGGGACAGGGGTATGGCTACACCTTC. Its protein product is CATLSWGQGYGYTF.

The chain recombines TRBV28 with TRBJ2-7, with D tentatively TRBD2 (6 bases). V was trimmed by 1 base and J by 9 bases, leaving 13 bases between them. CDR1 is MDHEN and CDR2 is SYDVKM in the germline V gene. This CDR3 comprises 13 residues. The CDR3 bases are TGTGCCAGCAGTTTATCCCTAGTGCGGGGGCAGTACTTC. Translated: CASSLSLVRGQYF.